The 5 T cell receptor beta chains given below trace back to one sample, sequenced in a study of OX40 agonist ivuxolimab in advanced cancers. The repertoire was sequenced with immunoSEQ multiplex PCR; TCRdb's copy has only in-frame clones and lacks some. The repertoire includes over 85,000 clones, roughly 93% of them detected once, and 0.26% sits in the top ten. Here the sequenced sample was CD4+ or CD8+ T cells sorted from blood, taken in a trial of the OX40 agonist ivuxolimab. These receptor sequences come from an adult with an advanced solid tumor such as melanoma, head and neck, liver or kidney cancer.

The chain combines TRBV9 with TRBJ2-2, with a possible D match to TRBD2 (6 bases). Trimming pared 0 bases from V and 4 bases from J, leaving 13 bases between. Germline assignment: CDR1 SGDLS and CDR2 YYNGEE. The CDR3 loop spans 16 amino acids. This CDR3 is CASSVGAGIGTGELFF. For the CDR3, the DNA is TGTGCCAGCAGCGTAGGGGCGGGAATAGGCACCGGGGAGCTGTTTTTT.

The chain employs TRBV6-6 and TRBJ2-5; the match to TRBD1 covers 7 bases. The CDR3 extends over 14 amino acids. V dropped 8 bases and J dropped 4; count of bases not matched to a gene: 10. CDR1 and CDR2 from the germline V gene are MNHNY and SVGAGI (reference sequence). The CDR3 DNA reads TGTGCCAGCGGCCAGACAGGGATCCGAGAGACCCAGTACTTC. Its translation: CASGQTGIRETQYF.

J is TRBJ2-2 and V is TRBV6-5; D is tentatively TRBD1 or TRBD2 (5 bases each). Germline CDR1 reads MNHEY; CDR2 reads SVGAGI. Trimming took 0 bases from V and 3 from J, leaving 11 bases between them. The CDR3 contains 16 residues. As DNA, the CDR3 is TGTGCCAGCAGTTACTCAGGGGCCGGGGACACCGGGGAGCTGTTTTTT. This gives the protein CASSYSGAGDTGELFF.

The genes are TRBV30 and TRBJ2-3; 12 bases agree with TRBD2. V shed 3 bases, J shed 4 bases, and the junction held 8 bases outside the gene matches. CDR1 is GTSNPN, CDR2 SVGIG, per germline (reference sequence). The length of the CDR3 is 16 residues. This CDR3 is CAWSMGLAGGPDTQYF. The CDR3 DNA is TGTGCCTGGAGCATGGGGCTAGCGGGAGGGCCAGATACGCAGTATTTT.

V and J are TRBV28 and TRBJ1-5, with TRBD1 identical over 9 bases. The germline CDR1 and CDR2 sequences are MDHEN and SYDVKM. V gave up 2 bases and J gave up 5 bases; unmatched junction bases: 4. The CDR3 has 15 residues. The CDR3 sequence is CASSLRGQGDQPQHF. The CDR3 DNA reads TGTGCCAGCAGTTTAAGGGGACAGGGTGATCAGCCCCAGCATTTT.